What follows describes a single T cell receptor beta chain. J lost 7 bases, V lost 6 bases, and 9 bases had no gene match. The germline V gene has CDR1 SEHNR and CDR2 FQNEAQ (reference sequence). This CDR3 has 15 residues. This PCR relied on a set of 60 Vbeta primers and 13 Jbeta primers. Data came from immunoSEQ multiplex PCR; TCRdb stores just in-frame clones and leaves some out. The sample contains 99,000 or so clones, around three quarters of which appear only once. These data originate in a study of cytomegalovirus exposure and HLA in healthy donors. This sequence originates from a male donor in good health and CMV-seropositive. The sample comprised PBMCs. V and J are TRBV7-9 and TRBJ1-6; 7 bases line up with TRBD1. The CDR3 spells CASSSGGLGNSPLHF. CDR3 sequence (DNA): TGTGCCAGCAGTTCAGGGGGTCTCGGCAATTCACCCCTCCACTTT.